These 28 T cell receptor beta chains were sequenced from one sample in a study of siplizumab effects on memory and regulatory T cells. Produced via immunoSEQ multiplex PCR; TCRdb's table is partial and in-frame only. The sample lists roughly 120,000 clones, roughly 94% occurring once. The sequencing sample was made of non-Treg CD4+ T cells sorted from blood. All receptors derive from a human donor in good health.

V is TRBV13 and J is TRBJ2-7; 12 bases agree with TRBD2. Germline V CDR1 and CDR2: PRHDT, FYEKMQ (reference sequence). Unmatched junction bases numbered 12, after V lost 4 bases and J lost 5 bases. CDR3 length: 17 residues. The CDR3 protein is CASSYGLAGPFGNEQYF. The CDR3 DNA reads TGTGCCAGCAGCTACGGACTAGCGGGGCCCTTCGGGAACGAGCAGTACTTC.

This clone was detected once. This chain connects TRBV9 to TRBJ1-3, with TRBD1 identical over 11 bases. The CDR3 runs 14 residues. Germline V lookup: CDR1 SGDLS, CDR2 YYNGEE. The trim removed 0 bases at V and 7 bases at J, leaving 0 bases unmatched. CDR3 bases: TGTGCCAGCAGCGTAGGGACAGGGGGCAACACCATATATTTT. Protein sequence: CASSVGTGGNTIYF.

This chain uses TRBV18 with TRBJ1-4, with 9 bases matching TRBD1. The trim removed 3 bases at V and 5 bases at J, leaving 4 bases unmatched. Looked up from germline, CDR1 is KGHSH and CDR2 is LQKENI. CDR3 size: 15 residues. The CDR3 DNA follows: TGTGCCAGCTCACCCCACAGGGGGCTGAATGAAAAACTGTTTTTT. Translated: CASSPHRGLNEKLFF.

This chain connects TRBV18 to TRBJ2-7, with D maybe TRBD2 (5 bases). The CDR3 totals 15 residues. Trimming took off 2 bases at V and 0 bases at J, with 11 bases between the two ends. The V gene's germline CDR1 is KGHSH and CDR2 LQKENI. The CDR3: CASSPGNGISYEQYF. The CDR3 DNA reads TGTGCCAGCTCACCAGGTAACGGGATCTCCTACGAGCAGTACTTC.

The V call is TRBV27, the J call TRBJ2-1; 12 positions agree with TRBD2. The CDR3 length is 14 residues. V was pared by 6 bases and J by 5 bases, with 2 bases of the junction left unmatched. From germline, CDR1 is MNHEY and CDR2 SMNVEV (reference sequence). The CDR3 sequence: CASRLAGGNNEQFF. Written as DNA, the CDR3 is TGTGCCAGCAGACTAGCGGGGGGCAACAATGAGCAGTTCTTC.

The V call is TRBV6-5, the J call TRBJ2-3; no firm D call. The CDR3 totals 13 residues. V lost 8 bases to trimming and J lost 0 bases, with 9 bases between them. The germline V gene encodes CDR1 MNHEY and CDR2 SVGAGI. The chain's CDR3 is CASRLLSTDTQYF. As DNA, the CDR3 is TGTGCCAGCCGCCTCTTAAGCACAGATACGCAGTATTTT.

Concerning this clone: This sample includes further DNA sequences coding for the same CDR3. The chain couples TRBV18 to TRBJ2-7; TRBD1 might be the D (6 bases). The CDR3 sequence is 14 residues long. Germline V CDR1 and CDR2: KGHSH, LQKENI. The V and J ends lost 2 bases and 1 base respectively, with 9 bases between them. For the CDR3, the DNA is TGTGCCAGCTCACCAGGGCAGGGGTCCTACGAGCAGTACTTC. Its protein product is CASSPGQGSYEQYF.

This sequence joins TRBV10-2 and TRBJ2-3; D might be TRBD1 or TRBD2, each matching 5 bases. Germline CDR1 reads WSHSY; CDR2 reads SAAADI. Deletions cut 5 bases from V and 6 bases from J, with 15 bases between. The CDR3 contains 14 residues. The CDR3 region is CASSTGTSPDTQYF. The CDR3 region has the DNA TGCGCCAGCAGTACCGGGACCTCCCCGGATACGCAGTATTTT.

The rearrangement uses TRBV5-1 and TRBJ2-1; 9 bases line up with TRBD1. The length of the CDR3 is 15 residues. V lost 2 bases, J lost 4 bases, and 4 bases stayed unmatched. Germline CDR1 and CDR2: SGHRS and YFSETQ. CDR3 loop: CASSFRDREYNEQFF. The CDR3 nucleotides read TGCGCCAGCAGCTTCCGGGACAGGGAATACAATGAGCAGTTCTTC. The full variable domain, completed using reference TRBV5-1 and TRBJ2-1, is KAGVTQTPRYLIKTRGQQVTLSCSPISGHRSVSWYQQTPGQGLQFLFEYFSETQRNKGNFPGRFSGRQFSNSRSEMNVSTLELGDSALYLCASSFRDREYNEQFFGPGTRLTVL.

DNA for the CDR3: TGTGCCAGCAGCCTGCCCCGCCCAGGGACCCAAGAGACCCAGTACTTC. This sequence encodes CASSLPRPGTQETQYF. This rearrangement joins TRBV14 to TRBJ2-5; the D gene could be TRBD1 or TRBD2 (5 bases each). The CDR3 runs to 16 residues. V was pared by 4 bases and J by 1 base, with 16 bases between. Germline values: CDR1 SGHDN, CDR2 FVKESK.

V usage is TRBV18 and J usage is TRBJ2-5, with a tentative D call TRBD2 (5 bases). CDR1 is KGHSH, CDR2 LQKENI, per germline. The CDR3 contains 17 residues. Trimming took 0 bases from V and 1 from J, leaving 15 bases between them. The CDR3 DNA reads TGTGCCAGCTCACCACCGGGTGCGCGGGCCGTCCAAGAGACCCAGTACTTC. Protein product: CASSPPGARAVQETQYF.

The gene calls are TRBV4-1 and TRBJ2-2, with D possibly being TRBD1 or TRBD2 (5 bases each). The germline CDR1 and CDR2 sequences are MGHRA and YSYEKL. The germline V and J ends were trimmed by 0 bases and 7 bases, with 18 bases remaining between them. The CDR3 runs to 17 residues. The CDR3 loop reads CASSQEGTGPFHGELFF. CDR3 nucleotides: TGCGCCAGCAGCCAAGAAGGTACGGGACCATTTCACGGGGAGCTGTTTTTT.

The chain uses TRBV11-3 and TRBJ2-7; D ambiguous. CDR1 and CDR2 from the germline V gene are SGHNT and YENEEA. The CDR3 totals 12 residues. Trimming left V 1 base short and J 6 bases short, with 7 bases between. CDR3 nucleotides: TGTGCCAGCAGCTTAGGTGCTTCCGAGCAGTACTTC. Translated: CASSLGASEQYF.

This rearrangement joins TRBV10-3 to TRBJ1-3; no reliable D call. In germline, CDR1 is ENHRY, CDR2 SYGVKD. V was trimmed by 11 bases and J by 4 bases, leaving 12 bases between them. This CDR3 is built from 12 residues. The CDR3, as DNA: TGTGCCGCCAATTCTGGGGGAAACACCATATATTTT. Its protein is CAANSGGNTIYF.

This chain joins TRBV19 and TRBJ2-2; 14 bases line up with TRBD2. This CDR3 comprises 15 residues. The ends lost 7 bases at V and 7 bases at J; junction bases unmatched: 5. In germline, CDR1 is LNHDA, CDR2 SQIVND (reference sequence). Here the CDR3 reads CASTIGLAGGGELFF. CDR3 DNA: TGTGCCAGTACGATTGGACTAGCGGGAGGCGGGGAGCTGTTTTTT.

The chain combines TRBV30 with TRBJ1-2; D gene uncertain. Germline loops: CDR1 GTSNPN, CDR2 SVGIG (reference sequence). Trimming removed 2 bases from V and 3 bases from J, with 7 bases in between. The CDR3 contains 12 residues. For the CDR3, the DNA is TGTGCCTGGAGTCCGCGAGACTATGGCTACACCTTC. Protein sequence: CAWSPRDYGYTF.

CDR3 bases: TGTGCCAGCAGTCGACAGGAGGGGACTGAAGCTTTCTTT. Translation: CASSRQEGTEAFF. The rearrangement links TRBV6-5 to TRBJ1-1; D is perhaps TRBD1 (6 bases). This CDR3 has 13 residues. In germline, CDR1 is MNHEY, CDR2 SVGAGI. The germline V and J ends were trimmed by 5 bases and 5 bases, with 12 bases remaining between them.

The CDR3 loop is CASSLGRGSNQPQHF. Written as DNA, the CDR3 is TGTGCCAGCAGTTTAGGACGGGGGAGCAATCAGCCCCAGCATTTT. The chain uses TRBV27 and TRBJ1-5, with a tentative D call TRBD1 (5 bases). The CDR3 has 15 residues. CDR1 and CDR2 from the germline V gene are MNHEY and SMNVEV (reference sequence). Trimming stripped 2 bases from V and 1 base from J, with 9 bases between.

As regards this clone: Because it lacks the conserved phenylalanine or tryptophan at the end, this CDR3 is likely a read error. The chain uses TRBV7-2 and TRBJ1-2; D not resolved. The CDR3 extends over 16 amino acids. V shed 5 bases and J shed 2 bases, with 18 bases lying between them. CDR1 and CDR2 from the germline V gene are SGHTA and FQGNSA. CDR3 bases: TGTGCCAGCAGCCCCGCTACGGGCAGGACCAACTATGGCTACACCCTC. Its protein is CASSPATGRTNYGYTL.

This clone was recorded only once. This chain uses TRBV6-5 with TRBJ2-7, with a weak D call TRBD2 (5 bases). This CDR3 region has 15 residues. Germline V lookup: CDR1 MNHEY, CDR2 SVGAGI. Trimming removed 4 bases from V and 0 bases from J, with 13 bases in between. The CDR3 DNA reads as TGTGCCAGCAGTTTTTCCGTGCTAGCCTCCTACGAGCAGTACTTC. It codes for CASSFSVLASYEQYF.

This clone was seen just once. The chain joins TRBV6-5 to TRBJ2-7; 7 bases match TRBD1. CDR1 and CDR2 from the germline V gene are MNHEY and SVGAGI. The CDR3 covers 10 residues. The junction had 2 bases not matched to a gene; V was cut back by 10 bases and J by 5 bases. The CDR3 sequence is CATGTDEQYF. CDR3 in DNA: TGTGCCACCGGGACAGACGAGCAGTACTTC.

The chain joins TRBV5-1 to TRBJ1-2; D might be TRBD1 (5 bases). The germline V and J ends were trimmed by 3 bases and 4 bases, with 13 bases remaining between them. There are 14 residues in the CDR3. CDR1 and CDR2 (germline): SGHRS, YFSETQ. The CDR3 is CASSSEFRAYGYTF. CDR3 bases: TGCGCCAGCAGCTCCGAGTTCAGGGCCTATGGCTACACCTTC.

The chain employs TRBV2 and TRBJ2-6; 11 bases line up with TRBD1. This CDR3 contains 16 residues. J lost 2 bases, V lost 4 bases, and 1 base had no gene match. CDR1 SNHLY and CDR2 FYNNEI come from the germline V gene. The CDR3 region has the DNA TGTGCCAGCAGTGGGACAGGGGGCCCTGGGGCCAACGTCCTGACTTTC. Amino acid sequence: CASSGTGGPGANVLTF.

This clone was detected only once. The chain employs TRBV25-1 and TRBJ2-7, with D unclear. CDR3 length: 13 amino acids. Germline V gives CDR1 MGHDK, CDR2 SYGVNS. Between the trimmed V and J ends, which lost 6 bases and 6 bases, there was a span of 15 bases. CDR3 nucleotides: TGTGCCAGCAGCCAAATTACGGTTTCCGAGCAGTACTTC. Translated, it gives CASSQITVSEQYF.

This chain connects TRBV5-1 to TRBJ2-2, with D possibly TRBD1 on 6 matching bases. CDR1 and CDR2 (germline): SGHRS, YFSETQ. Trimming removed 4 bases at V and 3 bases at J, with 13 bases between. The CDR3 covers 15 residues. The CDR3 reads CASSPGNRDTGELFF. The CDR3 nucleotides read TGCGCCAGCAGCCCAGGGAACAGGGACACCGGGGAGCTGTTTTTT.

The J gene is TRBJ1-2, the V gene TRBV2; D is unclear. V lost 3 bases, J lost 6 bases, and 11 bases lay in between. The CDR3 extends over 13 amino acids. The V gene's germline CDR1 is SNHLY and CDR2 FYNNEI. In nucleotides, the CDR3 is TGTGCCAGCAGTGATGAGGGTACGAATGGCTACACCTTC. Its protein product is CASSDEGTNGYTF.

This chain uses TRBV7-2 with TRBJ1-3; D remains unclear. From germline, CDR1 is SGHTA and CDR2 FQGNSA. V lost 2 bases and J 4 bases, leaving 9 bases between the germline ends. The CDR3 covers 14 residues. CDR3 in DNA: TGTGCCAGCAGCTTATACAGAGGCGGAAACACCATATATTTT. It specifies CASSLYRGGNTIYF.

The chain carries TRBV5-1 and TRBJ2-3; the D gene is possibly TRBD2 (6 bases). Germline CDR1 and CDR2: SGHRS and YFSETQ. The CDR3 is 14 residues long. Between the trimmed V and J ends, which lost 3 bases and 2 bases, there was a span of 10 bases. CDR3 in DNA: TGCGCCAGCAGCTCCGCTAGCGTCACAGATACGCAGTATTTT. It is translated as CASSSASVTDTQYF.